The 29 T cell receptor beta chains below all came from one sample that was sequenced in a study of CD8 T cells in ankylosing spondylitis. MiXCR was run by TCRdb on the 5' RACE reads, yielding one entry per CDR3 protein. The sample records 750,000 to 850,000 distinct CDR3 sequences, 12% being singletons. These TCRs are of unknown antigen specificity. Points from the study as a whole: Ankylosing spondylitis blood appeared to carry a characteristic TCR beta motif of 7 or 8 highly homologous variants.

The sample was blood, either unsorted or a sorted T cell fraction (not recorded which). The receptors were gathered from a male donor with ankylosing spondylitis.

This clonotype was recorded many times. The CDR3 nucleotides are TGTGCCAGCAGCTTGCTAGGGACGCGGAGCTCCTACGAGCAGTACTTC. It is translated as CASSLLGTRSSYEQYF. The chain links TRBV5-4 to TRBJ2-7, with D perhaps being TRBD1 or TRBD2 (5 bases each). The V and J ends lost 1 base and 0 bases respectively, with 14 bases between them. The CDR3 extends over 16 amino acids. Looked up from germline, CDR1 is SGHNT and CDR2 is YYREEE (reference sequence).

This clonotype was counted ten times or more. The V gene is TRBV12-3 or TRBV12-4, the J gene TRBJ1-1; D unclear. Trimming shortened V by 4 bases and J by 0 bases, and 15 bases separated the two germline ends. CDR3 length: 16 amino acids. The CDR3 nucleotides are TGTGCCAGCAGTTCGCAAAGGACCGCCGTGAACACTGAAGCTTTCTTT. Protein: CASSSQRTAVNTEAFF.

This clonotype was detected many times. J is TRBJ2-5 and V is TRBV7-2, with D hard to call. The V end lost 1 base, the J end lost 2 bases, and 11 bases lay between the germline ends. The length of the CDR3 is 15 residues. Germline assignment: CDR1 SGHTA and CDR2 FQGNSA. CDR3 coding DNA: TGTGCCAGCAGCTTAGTTGTCGGCAGTCAAGAGACCCAGTACTTC. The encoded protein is CASSLVVGSQETQYF.

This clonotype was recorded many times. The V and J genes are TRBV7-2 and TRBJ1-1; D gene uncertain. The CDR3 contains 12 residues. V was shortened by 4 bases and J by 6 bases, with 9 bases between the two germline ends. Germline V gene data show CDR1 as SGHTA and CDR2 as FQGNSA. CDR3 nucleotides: TGTGCCAGCAGCTCGAACGGCGCTGAAGCTTTCTTT. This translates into CASSSNGAEAFF.

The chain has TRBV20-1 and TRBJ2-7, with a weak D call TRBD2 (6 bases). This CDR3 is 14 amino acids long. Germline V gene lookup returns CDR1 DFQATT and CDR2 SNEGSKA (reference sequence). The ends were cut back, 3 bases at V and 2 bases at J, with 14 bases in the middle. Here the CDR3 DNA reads TGCAGTGCTAGGGCCCTCGGGGGAACCTACGAGCAGTACTTC. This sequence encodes CSARALGGTYEQYF.

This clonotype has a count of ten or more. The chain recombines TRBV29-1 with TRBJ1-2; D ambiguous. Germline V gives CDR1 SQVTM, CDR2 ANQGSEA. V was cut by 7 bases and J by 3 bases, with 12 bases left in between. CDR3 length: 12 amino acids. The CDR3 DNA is TGCAGCGCGGGATACCATGACTATGGCTACACCTTC. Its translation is CSAGYHDYGYTF.

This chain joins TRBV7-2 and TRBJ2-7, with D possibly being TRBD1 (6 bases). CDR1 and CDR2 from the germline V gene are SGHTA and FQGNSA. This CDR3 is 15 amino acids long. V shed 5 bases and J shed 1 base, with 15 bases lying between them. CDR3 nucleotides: TGTGCCAGCAGCAACCTTGGGGACAAGTCCTACGAGCAGTACTTC. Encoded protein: CASSNLGDKSYEQYF. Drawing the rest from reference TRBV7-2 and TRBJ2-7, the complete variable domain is GAGVSQSPSNKVTEKGKDVELRCDPISGHTALYWYRQSLGQGLEFLIYFQGNSAPDKSGLPSDRFSAERTGGSVSTLTIQRTQQEDSAVYLCASSNLGDKSYEQYFGPGTRLTVT.

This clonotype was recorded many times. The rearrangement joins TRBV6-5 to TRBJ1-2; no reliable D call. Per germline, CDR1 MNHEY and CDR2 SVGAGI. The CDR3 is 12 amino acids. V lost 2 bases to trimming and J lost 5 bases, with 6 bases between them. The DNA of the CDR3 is TGTGCCAGCAGTTACAATGGGTATGGCTACACCTTC. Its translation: CASSYNGYGYTF.

CDR3 DNA sequence: TGTGCCAGCAGCCAAGCTGAAGGCAGGGCAGAGTACGAGCAGTACTTC. Protein product: CASSQAEGRAEYEQYF. The J gene is TRBJ2-7, the V gene TRBV4-2; weak D call: TRBD1 (5 bases). The length of the CDR3 is 16 residues. Germline CDR1 reads LGHNA; CDR2 reads YNFKEQ. V lost 1 base and J lost 4, with 17 bases in between.

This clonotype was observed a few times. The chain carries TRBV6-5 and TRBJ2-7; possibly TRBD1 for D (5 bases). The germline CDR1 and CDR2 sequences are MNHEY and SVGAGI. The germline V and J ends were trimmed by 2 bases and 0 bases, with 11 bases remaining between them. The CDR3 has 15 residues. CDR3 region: CASSYRGQTSYEQYF. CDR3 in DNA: TGTGCCAGCAGTTACAGGGGTCAAACCTCCTACGAGCAGTACTTC.

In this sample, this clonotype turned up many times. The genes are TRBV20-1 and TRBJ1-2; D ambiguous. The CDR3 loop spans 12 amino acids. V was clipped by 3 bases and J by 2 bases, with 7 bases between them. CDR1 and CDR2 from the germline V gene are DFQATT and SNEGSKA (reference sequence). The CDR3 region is CSASGINYGYTF. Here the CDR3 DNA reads TGCAGTGCTAGCGGCATCAACTATGGCTACACCTTC.

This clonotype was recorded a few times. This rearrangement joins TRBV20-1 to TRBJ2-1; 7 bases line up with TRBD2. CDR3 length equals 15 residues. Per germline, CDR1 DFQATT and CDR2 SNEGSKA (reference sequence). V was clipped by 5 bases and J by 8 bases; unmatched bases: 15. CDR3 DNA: TGCAGTGCTCAGGTGGGAGGGAAGTTGGCCGATGAGCAGTTCTTC. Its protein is CSAQVGGKLADEQFF.

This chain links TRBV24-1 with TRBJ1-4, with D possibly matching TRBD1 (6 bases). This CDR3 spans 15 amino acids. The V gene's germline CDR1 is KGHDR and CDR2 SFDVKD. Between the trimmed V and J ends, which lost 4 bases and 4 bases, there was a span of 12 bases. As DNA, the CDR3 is TGTGCCACCAGTGACTCCGGGACACTTAATGAAAAACTGTTTTTT. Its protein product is CATSDSGTLNEKLFF.

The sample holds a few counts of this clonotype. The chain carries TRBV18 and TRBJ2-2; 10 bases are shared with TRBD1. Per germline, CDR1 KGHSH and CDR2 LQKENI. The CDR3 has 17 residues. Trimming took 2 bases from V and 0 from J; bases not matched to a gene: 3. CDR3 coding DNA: TGTGCCAGCTCACCATTGACAGGGGGCGCGAACACCGGGGAGCTGTTTTTT. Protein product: CASSPLTGGANTGELFF.

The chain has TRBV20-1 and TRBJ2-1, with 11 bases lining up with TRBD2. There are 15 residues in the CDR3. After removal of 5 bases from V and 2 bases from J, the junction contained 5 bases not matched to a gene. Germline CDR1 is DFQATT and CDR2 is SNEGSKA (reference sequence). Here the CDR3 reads CSALRLAGTYNEQFF. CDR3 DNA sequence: TGCAGTGCTTTAAGACTAGCGGGGACCTACAATGAGCAGTTCTTC.

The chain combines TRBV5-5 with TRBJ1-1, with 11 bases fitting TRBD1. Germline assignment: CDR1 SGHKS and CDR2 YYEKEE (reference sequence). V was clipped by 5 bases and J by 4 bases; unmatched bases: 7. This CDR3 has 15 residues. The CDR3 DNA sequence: TGTGCCAGCAGAATCCAGGGACAGGGGGGCACTGAAGCTTTCTTT. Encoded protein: CASRIQGQGGTEAFF.

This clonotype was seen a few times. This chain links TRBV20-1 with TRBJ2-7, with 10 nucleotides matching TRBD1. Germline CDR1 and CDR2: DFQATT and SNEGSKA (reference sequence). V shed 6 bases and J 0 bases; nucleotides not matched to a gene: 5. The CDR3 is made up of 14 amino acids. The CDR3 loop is CSARQGAVSYEQYF. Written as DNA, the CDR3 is TGCAGTGCAAGACAGGGGGCCGTCTCCTACGAGCAGTACTTC.

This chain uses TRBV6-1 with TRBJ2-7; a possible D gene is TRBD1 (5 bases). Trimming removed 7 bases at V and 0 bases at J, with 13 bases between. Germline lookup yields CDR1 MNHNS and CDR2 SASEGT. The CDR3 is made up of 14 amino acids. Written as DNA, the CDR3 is TGTGCCAGCACTAGGGTCAGGGACTCCTACGAGCAGTACTTC. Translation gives CASTRVRDSYEQYF.

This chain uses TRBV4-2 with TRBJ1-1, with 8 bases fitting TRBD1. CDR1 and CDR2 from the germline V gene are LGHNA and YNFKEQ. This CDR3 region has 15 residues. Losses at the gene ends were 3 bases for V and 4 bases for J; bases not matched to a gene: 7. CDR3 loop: CASSHPGQETTEAFF. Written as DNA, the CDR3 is TGTGCCAGCAGCCACCCGGGACAGGAGACCACTGAAGCTTTCTTT.

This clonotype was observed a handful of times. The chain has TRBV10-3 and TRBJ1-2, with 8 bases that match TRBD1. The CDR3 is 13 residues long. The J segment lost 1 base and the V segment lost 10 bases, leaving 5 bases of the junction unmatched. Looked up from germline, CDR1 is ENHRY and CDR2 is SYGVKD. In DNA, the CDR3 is TGTGCCAGCACGGGACAGGTTAACTATGGCTACACCTTC. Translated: CASTGQVNYGYTF.

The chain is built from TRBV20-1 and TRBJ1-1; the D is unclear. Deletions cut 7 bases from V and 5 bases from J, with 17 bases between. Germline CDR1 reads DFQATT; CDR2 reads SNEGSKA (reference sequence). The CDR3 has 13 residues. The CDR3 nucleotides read TGCAGTGGTACCATACTTCAAAGGACTGAAGCTTTCTTT. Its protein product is CSGTILQRTEAFF.

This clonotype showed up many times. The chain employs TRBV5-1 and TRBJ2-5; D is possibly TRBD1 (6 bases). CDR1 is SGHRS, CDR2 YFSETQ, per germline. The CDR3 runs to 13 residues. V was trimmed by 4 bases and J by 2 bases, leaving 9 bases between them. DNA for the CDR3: TGCGCCAGCAGCGGCAGGGGTCAAGAGACCCAGTACTTC. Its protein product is CASSGRGQETQYF. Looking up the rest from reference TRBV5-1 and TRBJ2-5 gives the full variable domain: KAGVTQTPRYLIKTRGQQVTLSCSPISGHRSVSWYQQTPGQGLQFLFEYFSETQRNKGNFPGRFSGRQFSNSRSEMNVSTLELGDSALYLCASSGRGQETQYFGPGTRLLVL.

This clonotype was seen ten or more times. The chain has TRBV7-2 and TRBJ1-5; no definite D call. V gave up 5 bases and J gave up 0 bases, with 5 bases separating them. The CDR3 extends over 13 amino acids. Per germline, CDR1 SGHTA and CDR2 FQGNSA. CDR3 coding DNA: TGTGCCAGCAGCGATAATAGCAATCAGCCCCAGCATTTT. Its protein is CASSDNSNQPQHF.

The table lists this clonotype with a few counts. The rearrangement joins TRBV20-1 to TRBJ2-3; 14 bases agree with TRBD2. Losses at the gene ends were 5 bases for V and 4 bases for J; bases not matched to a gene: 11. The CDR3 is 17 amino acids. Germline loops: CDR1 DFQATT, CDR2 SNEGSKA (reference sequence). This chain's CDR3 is CSAPRLAGGLIADTQYF. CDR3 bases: TGCAGTGCTCCCAGACTAGCGGGGGGGCTGATCGCAGATACGCAGTATTTT.

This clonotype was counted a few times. The CDR3 coding sequence is TGTGCCAGCAGCTCTGGGACAGGGAACTCTGGGGCCAACGTCCTGACTTTC. Translated, it gives CASSSGTGNSGANVLTF. The genes are TRBV7-6 and TRBJ2-6, with TRBD1 matching over 9 bases. Germline V gene data show CDR1 as SGHVS and CDR2 as FNYEAQ. CDR3 length equals 17 residues. Unmatched junction bases numbered 4, after V lost 4 bases and J lost 0 bases.

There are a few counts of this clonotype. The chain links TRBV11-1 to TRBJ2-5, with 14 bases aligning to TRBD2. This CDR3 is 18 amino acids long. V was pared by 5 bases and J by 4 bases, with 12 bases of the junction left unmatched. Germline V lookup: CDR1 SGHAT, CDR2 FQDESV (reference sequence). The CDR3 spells CASSPGLAGVGPRETQYF. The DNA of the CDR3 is TGTGCCAGCAGCCCGGGACTAGCGGGAGTCGGGCCACGAGAGACCCAGTACTTC.

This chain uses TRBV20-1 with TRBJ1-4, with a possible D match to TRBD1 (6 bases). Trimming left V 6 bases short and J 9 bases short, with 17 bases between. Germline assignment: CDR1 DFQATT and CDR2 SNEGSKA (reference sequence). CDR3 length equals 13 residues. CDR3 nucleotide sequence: TGCAGTGCCGTAAGCAGGACAGTTCAAAAACTGTTTTTT. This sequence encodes CSAVSRTVQKLFF.

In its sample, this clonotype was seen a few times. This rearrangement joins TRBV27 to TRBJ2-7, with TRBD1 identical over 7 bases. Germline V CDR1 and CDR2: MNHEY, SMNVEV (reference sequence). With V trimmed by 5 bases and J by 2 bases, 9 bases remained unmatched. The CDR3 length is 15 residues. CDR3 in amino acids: CASSTAGTDPYEQYF. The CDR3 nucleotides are TGTGCCAGCAGTACTGCCGGGACAGACCCCTACGAGCAGTACTTC.

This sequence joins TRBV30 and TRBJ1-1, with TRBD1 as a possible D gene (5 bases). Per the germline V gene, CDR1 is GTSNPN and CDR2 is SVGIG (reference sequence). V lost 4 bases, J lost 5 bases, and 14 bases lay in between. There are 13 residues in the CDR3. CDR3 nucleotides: TGTGCCTGGACTGTAAAAGGGGTAACTGAAGCTTTCTTT. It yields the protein CAWTVKGVTEAFF.